These T cell receptor beta chains were read from a single sample in a study of glioma-infiltrating T cells after dendritic cell vaccination. Sequencing used immunoSEQ multiplex PCR; TCRdb keeps in-frame clones, though not all of them. This table holds fewer than 50,000 clones, around four fifths found once. The sequencing used blood, collected before dendritic cell vaccination. These receptors were collected from a human donor with glioblastoma. CDR3s include the opening cysteine and the closing phenylalanine or tryptophan. Each record gives: J gene, V gene, CDR3 protein.

J: TRBJ2-7; V: TRBV28; CDR3: CASSLRQSYEQYF
J: TRBJ2-7; V: TRBV6-5; CDR3: CASSYSLAGDEQYF
J: TRBJ1-2; V: TRBV5-1; CDR3: CASSLNLGQFDGYTF
J: TRBJ1-3; V: TRBV7-2; CDR3: CASSPQGALSGNTIYF
J: TRBJ2-7; V: TRBV6-1; CDR3: CASESGGSSYEQYF
J: TRBJ2-1; V: TRBV7-9; CDR3: CASSPTPRYNEQFF
J: TRBJ2-1; V: TRBV5-1; CDR3: CASSPSTSYEQFF
J: -; V: TRBV11-2; CDR3: CASSLRWDSSYEQYF
J: TRBJ2-3; V: TRBV5-1; CDR3: CASSAASATDTQYF
J: TRBJ2-5; V: TRBV4-2; CDR3: CASSQGGASGGSETQYF
J: TRBJ1-1; V: TRBV10-3; CDR3: CAISESDSATEAFF
J: TRBJ2-3; V: TRBV9; CDR3: CASSTITTDTQYF
J: TRBJ1-2; V: TRBV4-1; CDR3: CASSQGETYGYTF
J: TRBJ2-1; V: TRBV4-1; CDR3: CASSKPGQGLHEQFF
J: TRBJ2-7; V: TRBV28; CDR3: CATSIGDRGNEQYF
J: TRBJ2-5; V: TRBV5-1; CDR3: CASSQGTSATLETQYF
J: TRBJ2-2; V: TRBV4-2; CDR3: CASSQDRQVNTGELFF
J: TRBJ2-7; V: TRBV21-1; CDR3: CASSKPPTGAGIYEQYF
J: -; V: TRBV5-1; CDR3: CASSLLVTGGDEQYF
J: TRBJ1-6; V: TRBV27; CDR3: CASSLDGGTNSPLHF
J: TRBJ2-1; V: TRBV13; CDR3: CASSPTGENEQFF
J: TRBJ2-3; V: TRBV4-3; CDR3: CASSQDLAVRGFSSTDTQYF
J: TRBJ2-1; V: TRBV7-2; CDR3: CASSFSGYAYNEQFF
J: TRBJ2-7; V: TRBV18; CDR3: CASSPGQGVSSYEQYF
J: TRBJ2-6; V: TRBV4-1; CDR3: CASSQQLAGGPSGANVLTF
J: TRBJ2-1; V: TRBV2; CDR3: CASSPRRGDEQFF
J: TRBJ2-1; V: TRBV14; CDR3: CASSQDRLGGRDNEQFF
J: TRBJ2-7; V: TRBV6-5; CDR3: CASNFPGQGDYEQYF
J: TRBJ2-1; V: TRBV12-5; CDR3: CASGSGAPDSSYNEQFF
J: TRBJ2-7; V: TRBV28; CDR3: CASGRDRVPYEQYF
J: TRBJ1-6; V: TRBV21-1; CDR3: CASRGRGNSPLHF